These 5 T cell receptor beta chains share one sample of origin, sequenced in a study of T-cell memory formation after mild COVID-19. TCRdb re-derived calls from the 5' RACE reads in MiXCR, one entry per CDR3 protein. The sample holds roughly 80,000 distinct CDR3 sequences, about 14% seen once. The sequencing input was PBMCs or a T cell subset sorted from them (not recorded which). These receptors were obtained from an adult woman who had mild COVID-19 (a few samples of this study predate the infection). Cell type and time point are not known.

The chain couples TRBV29-1 to TRBJ2-3; D remains ambiguous. Germline lookup yields CDR1 SQVTM and CDR2 ANQGSEA. V lost 6 bases to trimming and J lost 5 bases, with 6 bases between them. This CDR3 is 10 amino acids long. CDR3 protein: CSVERDTQYF. The CDR3 region has the DNA TGCAGCGTCGAGAGAGATACGCAGTATTTT.

This sequence joins TRBV7-9 and TRBJ1-1, with unresolved D. Germline loops: CDR1 SEHNR, CDR2 FQNEAQ (reference sequence). The CDR3 contains 12 residues. The germline V and J ends were trimmed by 7 bases and 1 base, with 7 bases remaining between them. CDR3 nucleotide sequence: TGTGCCAGCAAGAGTGGGAACACTGAAGCTTTCTTT. Protein sequence: CASKSGNTEAFF.

This clonotype was picked up a small number of times. The gene calls are TRBV27 and TRBJ2-7; D gene ambiguous. Trimming shortened V by 0 bases and J by 1 base, and 4 bases separated the two germline ends. This CDR3 has 13 amino acids. Germline assignment: CDR1 MNHEY and CDR2 SMNVEV (reference sequence). Here the CDR3 reads CASSLSESYEQYF. CDR3 coding DNA: TGTGCCAGCAGTTTATCGGAATCCTACGAGCAGTACTTC.

V gene TRBV5-5 combines with J gene TRBJ2-7; TRBD1 might be the D (6 bases). Trimming pared 4 bases from V and 0 bases from J, leaving 17 bases between. The CDR3 consists of 16 residues. Germline V gene lookup returns CDR1 SGHKS and CDR2 YYEKEE (reference sequence). CDR3 in DNA: TGTGCCAGCAGCCGATTACAGGGTCGAAGCTCCTACGAGCAGTACTTC. Translated, it gives CASSRLQGRSSYEQYF. Variable domain in full (rest from reference TRBV5-5 and TRBJ2-7): DAGVTQSPTHLIKTRGQQVTLRCSPISGHKSVSWYQQVLGQGPQFIFQYYEKEERGRGNFPDRFSARQFPNYSSELNVNALLLGDSALYLCASSRLQGRSSYEQYFGPGTRLTVT.

This clonotype has just a few counts. The CDR3 DNA follows: TGCGCCAGCAGCCAAGATGAGGGACGTTACACCGGGGAGCTGTTTTTT. This codes for CASSQDEGRYTGELFF. The V gene is TRBV4-3, the J gene TRBJ2-2; D is tentatively TRBD1 or TRBD2 (5 bases each). The V and J ends lost 0 bases and 3 bases respectively, with 11 bases between them. Germline V gene data show CDR1 as LGHNA and CDR2 as YSLEER. The length of the CDR3 is 16 residues.